This TCR beta chain was identified during a study of blood T cell repertoires in COVID-19. About the study: The samples span acute and convalescent COVID-19 from the United States, Italy and Spain. In each case, the material was cDNA or gDNA derived from T cells, B-cell-depleted T cells, or PBMCs.

As originally analysed: Amplification from reference gene primers served as the basis for estimated nucleated cell counts. Libraries were prepared by immunoSEQ multiplex PCR; TCRdb keeps only in-frame clonotypes and omits some of them. From that table come the V and J calls and clone size; the DNA was used to work out D and trimming. Among 82,000 or so clones listed, about 89% were seen once. This clone was picked up one time. Participants, about 18 to 90 years old, spanned fewer than 30 US areas. This TCR derives from a woman aged 45-59 years with acute COVID-19. The sample taken for sequencing was PBMCs or T cells enriched from blood (not recorded which).

The CDR3 coding sequence is TGTGCCAGCAGCTCCCCAGGGCTAGCGGGAGCGAATGAGCAGTTCTTC. Encoded protein: CASSSPGLAGANEQFF. V is TRBV13 and J is TRBJ2-1; 10 bases fit TRBD2. Germline CDR1 is PRHDT and CDR2 is FYEKMQ (reference sequence). J gave up 7 bases and V 4 bases, and 10 bases lay outside the gene matches. CDR3 length equals 16 residues.